A selection of T cell receptor beta chains follows, all from one sample in a study of cytomegalovirus exposure and HLA in healthy donors. Clones were read by immunoSEQ multiplex PCR, and TCRdb kept only the in-frame ones, dropping some. In the table there are under 150,000 clones, around 70% of which are singletons. Specimen: PBMCs. The origin of the receptors is a woman aged 55-69 years in good health and CMV-seropositive. The CDR3 runs from the conserved cysteine through the conserved F or W. The D gene is left open where the match is weak. Size values are once, few and many counts, or a class for expanded clones, and some rows have none.

CDR3 length | clone size | J gene | V gene | D gene | CDR3 protein | CDR3 DNA
13 | few | TRBJ2-3 | TRBV28 | TRBD1 | CASSQGAEDTQYF | TGTGCCAGCAGCCAGGGGGCAGAGGATACGCAGTATTTT
16 | - | TRBJ1-5 | TRBV5-8 | TRBD1 | CASSFGTGFSGQPQHF | TGTGCCAGCAGCTTCGGGACAGGTTTCTCGGGTCAGCCCCAGCATTTT
15 | - | TRBJ2-5 | TRBV6-1 | TRBD1 | CASNDWTGGAETQYF | TGTGCCAGCAACGACTGGACAGGGGGCGCGGAGACCCAGTACTTC
16 | - | TRBJ1-3 | TRBV4-1 | - | CASSQVGGGQRNTIYF | TGCGCCAGCAGCCAAGTAGGTGGAGGGCAGCGAAACACCATATATTTT
15 | - | TRBJ1-4 | TRBV5-1 | - | CASSLMGSTNEKLFF | TGCGCCAGCAGCTTGATGGGCAGCACTAATGAAAAACTGTTTTTT
15 | - | TRBJ2-2 | TRBV5-1 | - | CASSLNARGTGELFF | TGCGCCAGCAGCTTAAACGCCAGGGGCACCGGGGAGCTGTTTTTT
16 | few | TRBJ1-5 | TRBV6-1 | TRBD1 | CASSDLQGAVNQPQHF | TGTGCCAGCAGTGACTTACAGGGGGCGGTCAATCAGCCCCAGCATTTT
14 | once | TRBJ1-1 | TRBV11-3 | - | CASSLDRWNTEAFF | TGTGCCAGCAGCTTAGATCGGTGGAACACTGAAGCTTTCTTT
14 | - | TRBJ1-4 | TRBV19 | - | CASSIGQGGEKLFF | TGTGCCAGTAGTATCGGGCAGGGCGGTGAAAAACTGTTTTTT
16 | - | TRBJ2-7 | TRBV7-3 | TRBD1 | CASSLRGRGQGYEQYF | TGTGCCAGCAGCTTACGGGGGCGGGGACAGGGGTACGAGCAGTACTTC
15 | - | TRBJ2-7 | TRBV2 | TRBD1 | CASRAGSTGVHEQYF | TGTGCCAGCAGGGCGGGCTCCACAGGGGTCCACGAGCAGTACTTC
13 | - | TRBJ2-7 | TRBV6-6 | - | CASSRDTSYEQYF | TGTGCCAGCAGTCGCGACACTTCCTACGAGCAGTACTTC
16 | few | TRBJ2-1 | TRBV27 | - | CASSLGGGSTYNEQFF | TGTGCCAGCAGTTTAGGGGGGGGCAGCACCTACAATGAGCAGTTCTTC
14 | - | TRBJ1-4 | TRBV9 | TRBD1 | CASSVTGSNEKLFF | TGTGCCAGCAGCGTGACAGGGTCGAATGAAAAACTGTTTTTT
14 | - | TRBJ1-2 | TRBV7-3 | - | CASSIDSSLYGYTF | TGTGCCAGCAGCATTGACAGCTCCCTCTATGGCTACACCTTC
15 | - | TRBJ2-2 | TRBV6-5 | TRBD1 | CASSYSTGGTGELFF | TGTGCCAGCAGTTACTCAACAGGGGGCACCGGGGAGCTGTTTTTT
10 | - | TRBJ1-1 | TRBV20-1 | - | CSARPLEAFF | TGCAGTGCTAGACCCCTTGAAGCTTTCTTT
15 | - | TRBJ2-5 | TRBV5-1 | TRBD1 | CASSFNGQGGETQYF | TGCGCCAGCAGCTTCAACGGACAGGGTGGAGAGACCCAGTACTTC
14 | - | TRBJ2-2 | TRBV6-1 | - | CASLPGLLTGELFF | TGTGCCAGCTTACCAGGACTCCTCACCGGGGAGCTGTTTTTT
13 | few | TRBJ1-1 | TRBV19 | - | CASSGQINTEAFF | TGTGCCAGCTCCGGACAGATAAACACTGAAGCTTTCTTT
16 | - | TRBJ1-6 | TRBV7-9 | TRBD1 | CASSTGGGIRGSPLHF | TGTGCCAGCAGCACCGGAGGGGGCATTAGGGGTTCACCCCTCCACTTT
13 | - | TRBJ1-1 | TRBV4-1 | TRBD1 | CASSQGQSFEAFF | TGCGCCAGCAGCCAGGGACAGAGCTTTGAAGCTTTCTTT
14 | - | TRBJ1-2 | TRBV2 | TRBD1 | CASSKQGSYYGYTF | TGTGCCAGCTCTAAACAGGGGTCGTACTATGGCTACACCTTC
14 | - | TRBJ2-1 | TRBV6-4 | TRBD2 | CASSTSGGDNEQFF | TGTGCCAGCAGCACTAGCGGGGGGGATAATGAGCAGTTCTTC
14 | few | TRBJ2-1 | TRBV5-1 | TRBD2 | CASSLMAGEDEQFF | TGCGCCAGCAGCTTGATGGCGGGGGAGGATGAGCAGTTCTTC
14 | - | TRBJ2-7 | TRBV11-2 | TRBD2 | CASSPGLGPGEQYF | TGTGCCAGCAGCCCGGGACTAGGCCCCGGCGAGCAGTACTTC
15 | - | TRBJ2-7 | TRBV11-2 | - | CASSSLGPLRGEQYF | TGTGCCAGCAGCTCCCTCGGTCCCTTAAGGGGAGAGCAGTACTTC
14 | once | TRBJ2-1 | TRBV27 | TRBD1 | CASSSDRPYNEQLF | TGTGCCAGCAGTTCGGACAGGCCCTACAATGAGCAGCTCTTC
14 | - | TRBJ2-7 | TRBV18 | - | CASSPRGGTYEQYF | TGTGCCAGCTCACCACGGGGCGGGACCTACGAGCAGTACTTC
15 | once | TRBJ2-5 | TRBV5-6 | - | CASSLVRVQQETQYF | TGTGCCAGCAGCTTAGTCAGGGTGCAGCAAGAGACCCAGTACTTC
15 | few | TRBJ1-3 | TRBV2 | - | CASVQEQTSGNTIYF | TGTGCCAGCGTACAAGAACAGACCTCTGGAAACACCATATATTTT
12 | - | TRBJ1-2 | TRBV5-1 | TRBD1 | CASGQGEYGYTF | TGCGCCAGCGGGCAGGGGGAGTATGGCTACACCTTC
14 | - | TRBJ2-7 | TRBV7-3 | - | CASSPGHQTYEQYF | TGTGCCAGCAGCCCGGGACACCAAACCTACGAGCAGTACTTC
17 | - | TRBJ2-6 | TRBV7-3 | TRBD2 | CASSLDVAGSGANVLTF | TGTGCCAGCAGCCTCGATGTAGCGGGGTCTGGGGCCAACGTCCTGACTTTC
16 | - | TRBJ2-5 | TRBV5-1 | - | CASSLGGTPREETQYF | TGCGCCAGCAGCTTGGGTGGGACTCCTCGGGAAGAGACCCAGTACTTC
15 | - | TRBJ2-5 | TRBV5-1 | TRBD2 | CASSPTSGGEETQYF | TGCGCCAGCAGCCCGACTAGCGGGGGAGAAGAGACCCAGTACTTC
13 | - | TRBJ2-2 | TRBV19 | - | CASSIKWAGELFF | TGTGCCAGTAGTATAAAGTGGGCAGGGGAGCTGTTTTTT
14 | - | TRBJ1-2 | TRBV27 | - | CASRSGVLNYGYTF | TGTGCCAGCAGATCCGGGGTGCTTAACTATGGCTACACCTTC
15 | - | TRBJ2-4 | TRBV9 | - | CASSPQGIDKNIQYF | TGTGCCAGCAGCCCCCAGGGAATTGACAAAAACATTCAGTACTTC
11 | - | TRBJ2-7 | TRBV6-5 | - | CASRGVYEQYF | TGTGCCAGCAGAGGGGTTTACGAGCAGTACTTC
15 | - | TRBJ2-3 | TRBV9 | - | CASSVATSSPDTQYF | TGTGCCAGCAGCGTAGCAACTAGCAGTCCAGATACGCAGTATTTT
15 | - | TRBJ2-3 | TRBV5-1 | - | CASSLAVRETDTQYF | TGCGCCAGCAGCTTGGCGGTAAGGGAGACAGATACGCAGTATTTT
13 | few | TRBJ2-7 | TRBV6-1 | - | CASSPSLAAQQYF | TGTGCCAGCAGTCCCTCGCTGGCGGCTCAGCAGTACTTC
14 | - | TRBJ2-2 | TRBV10-1 | - | CASSESTATGELFF | TGCGCCAGCAGTGAGTCAACAGCCACCGGGGAGCTGTTTTTT
15 | - | TRBJ2-1 | TRBV7-2 | TRBD2 | CASRVSGGATNEQFF | TGTGCCAGCAGGGTGAGCGGGGGGGCGACAAATGAGCAGTTCTTC